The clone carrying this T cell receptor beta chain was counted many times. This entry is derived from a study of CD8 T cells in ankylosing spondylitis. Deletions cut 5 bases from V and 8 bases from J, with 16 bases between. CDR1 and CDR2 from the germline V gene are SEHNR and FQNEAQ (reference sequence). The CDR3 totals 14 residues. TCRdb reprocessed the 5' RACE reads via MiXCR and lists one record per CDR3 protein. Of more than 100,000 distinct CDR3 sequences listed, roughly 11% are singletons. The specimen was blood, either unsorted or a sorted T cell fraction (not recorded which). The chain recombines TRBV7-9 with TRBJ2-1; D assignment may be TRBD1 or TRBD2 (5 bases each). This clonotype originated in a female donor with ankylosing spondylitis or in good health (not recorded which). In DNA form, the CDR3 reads TGTGCCAGCAGCCTGGGGACGGTCGTCTATGAGCAGTTCTTC. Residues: CASSLGTVVYEQFF.